The present T cell receptor (beta chain) was sequenced within a study of OX40 agonist ivuxolimab in advanced cancers. Assay used: immunoSEQ multiplex PCR; TCRdb lists only in-frame clones, some missing. The repertoire includes tens of thousands of clones, approximately 90% of them detected once, and 14% to 15% sits in the top ten. This CDR3 is 15 amino acids long. Here the sequenced sample was CD4+ or CD8+ T cells sorted from blood, taken in a trial of the OX40 agonist ivuxolimab. V usage is TRBV21-1 and J usage is TRBJ2-5; the listed D gene, TRBD1, was not tested against the DNA. TRBV21-1 is listed as a pseudogene. The receptor's source is an adult with an advanced solid tumor such as melanoma, head and neck, liver or kidney cancer. The CDR3 DNA follows: TGTGCCAGCAGCAAAGAGGGACAGCTGGAAGAGACCCAGTACTTC. Its protein is CASSKEGQLEETQYF.